Shown below are 14 T cell receptor beta chains from a single sample sequenced in a study of blood T cell repertoires in COVID-19. The method was immunoSEQ multiplex PCR; TCRdb's version includes in-frame clones alone and lacks a portion of them. The table includes roughly 300,000 clones, about 87% detected once. Source material: PBMCs or T cells enriched from blood (not recorded which). These receptor sequences come from a woman aged 25 to 39 who had recovered from COVID-19.

The chain joins TRBV3-1 (or the pseudogene TRBV3-2) to TRBJ1-1; perhaps TRBD1 as D (6 bases). With 6 bases removed from V and 5 bases from J, the gap between germline ends came to 13 bases. This CDR3 comprises 13 residues. Germline V gives CDR1 LGHDT, CDR2 YNNKEL (reference sequence). The CDR3 reads CASSKEGDTEAFF. CDR3 bases: TGTGCCAGCAGTAAAGAGGGGGATACTGAAGCTTTCTTT.

The V and J genes are TRBV6-5 and TRBJ2-7; 10 bases line up with TRBD2. This CDR3 is 15 amino acids long. J lost 7 bases, V lost 7 bases, and 13 bases had no gene match. Germline CDR1 MNHEY, CDR2 SVGAGI. The CDR3: CASTYDGAGGREQYF. The CDR3 DNA follows: TGTGCCAGCACCTATGATGGAGCGGGGGGGCGTGAGCAGTACTTC.

The gene calls are TRBV19 and TRBJ2-2, with TRBD2 matching 8 bases. CDR1 LNHDA and CDR2 SQIVND come from the germline V gene (reference sequence). This CDR3 region has 16 residues. The ends lost 3 bases at V and 7 bases at J; junction bases unmatched: 10. The CDR3 spells CASSMVGLAGGGELFF. The DNA for the CDR3 is TGTGCCAGTAGTATGGTCGGACTAGCCGGTGGCGGGGAGCTGTTTTTT. The full variable domain, its missing parts supplied by reference TRBV19 and TRBJ2-2, is DGGITQSPKYLFRKEGQNVTLSCEQNLNHDAMYWYRQDPGQGLRLIYYSQIVNDFQKGDIAEGYSVSREKKESFPLTVTSAQKNPTAFYLCASSMVGLAGGGELFFGEGSRLTVL.

This chain joins TRBV5-1 and TRBJ1-4, with D possibly TRBD1 on 5 matching bases. The V end lost 4 bases, the J end lost 0 bases, and 13 bases lay between the germline ends. The CDR3 length is 16 residues. The germline CDR1 and CDR2 sequences are SGHRS and YFSETQ. The CDR3 spells CASSTGGTPTNEKLFF. The CDR3 DNA sequence: TGCGCCAGCAGCACGGGGGGAACTCCAACTAATGAAAAACTGTTTTTT.

The V gene is TRBV7-6, the J gene TRBJ1-1, with TRBD1 identical over 9 bases. Germline CDR1 SGHVS, CDR2 FNYEAQ. The CDR3 has 15 amino acids. The V and J ends lost 0 bases and 3 bases, in that order; junction bases with no gene match: 2. CDR3 sequence (DNA): TGTGCCAGCAGCTTAGCGGACAGGGGACACACTGAAGCTTTCTTT. This gives the protein CASSLADRGHTEAFF. The whole variable domain, remainder taken from reference TRBV7-6 and TRBJ1-1, is GAGVSQSPRYKVTKRGQDVALRCDPISGHVSLYWYRQALGQGPEFLTYFNYEAQQDKSGLPNDRFSAERPEGSISTLTIQRTEQRDSAMYRCASSLADRGHTEAFFGQGTRLTVV.

The DNA for the CDR3 is TGCGCCAGCAGCCAAGGCACAGGGGCTAGGGGCTACACCTTC. Protein product: CASSQGTGARGYTF. The J gene is TRBJ1-2, the V gene TRBV4-1, with TRBD1 matching over 7 bases. Germline V gives CDR1 MGHRA, CDR2 YSYEKL. The CDR3 sequence is 14 residues long. V shed 1 base and J 8 bases; nucleotides not matched to a gene: 7.

The chain joins TRBV5-4 to TRBJ2-7; D perhaps matches TRBD2 (5 bases). The CDR3 spans 12 residues. Trimming left V 3 bases short and J 6 bases short, with 10 bases between. CDR1 and CDR2 from the germline V gene are SGHNT and YYREEE (reference sequence). CDR3 amino acids: CASSSGSVEQYF. In DNA, the CDR3 is TGTGCCAGCAGCTCGGGGTCGGTCGAGCAGTACTTC.

The chain links TRBV4-1 to TRBJ1-2; D gene ambiguous. The CDR3 consists of 15 residues. The ends were cut back, 1 base at V and 4 bases at J, with 13 bases in the middle. The germline gives CDR1 MGHRA, CDR2 YSYEKL. CDR3 coding DNA: TGCGCCAGCAGCCAAGTATTGGCAGCGCCCTATGGCTACACCTTC. Translation gives CASSQVLAAPYGYTF.

The gene calls are TRBV6-5 and TRBJ1-1; 8 positions agree with TRBD1. V lost 10 bases, J lost 1 base, and 5 bases stayed unmatched. Germline CDR1 reads MNHEY; CDR2 reads SVGAGI. The CDR3 extends over 13 amino acids. CDR3 protein: CAILDRENTEAFF. The DNA of the CDR3 is TGTGCCATCTTGGACAGGGAGAACACTGAAGCTTTCTTT.

V is TRBV5-1 and J is TRBJ2-5; D unresolved. Germline CDR1 and CDR2: SGHRS and YFSETQ. The germline V and J ends were trimmed by 8 bases and 0 bases, with 8 bases remaining between them. This CDR3 is 12 amino acids long. CDR3 region: CASGRDQETQYF. CDR3 in DNA: TGCGCCAGTGGCCGGGACCAAGAGACCCAGTACTTC.

V is TRBV7-2 and J is TRBJ2-1; TRBD2 agrees at 8 bases. There are 13 residues in the CDR3. With V trimmed by 6 bases and J by 7 bases, 5 bases remained unmatched. Germline CDR1 and CDR2: SGHTA and FQGNSA. DNA of the CDR3: TGTGCCAGCAGTACCTCGGGGGGGAATGAGCAGTTCTTC. This encodes CASSTSGGNEQFF.

This chain joins TRBV7-2 and TRBJ2-3; D is perhaps TRBD2 (5 bases). This CDR3 is 14 amino acids long. Germline loops: CDR1 SGHTA, CDR2 FQGNSA. V lost 1 base to trimming and J lost 4 bases, with 9 bases between them. This CDR3 reads CASSLVPEADTQYF. The CDR3 bases are TGTGCCAGCAGCTTAGTCCCGGAGGCAGATACGCAGTATTTT.

This rearrangement joins TRBV5-1 to TRBJ1-1; 8 positions match TRBD1. The ends lost 0 bases at V and 4 bases at J; junction bases unmatched: 8. This CDR3 region has 16 residues. CDR1 and CDR2 from the germline V gene are SGHRS and YFSETQ. The CDR3 protein is CASSLGTLQGGTEAFF. DNA for the CDR3: TGCGCCAGCAGCTTGGGGACCTTACAGGGGGGCACTGAAGCTTTCTTT.

This chain links TRBV6-6 with TRBJ1-1; no clear D gene. V lost 8 bases and J 5 bases, leaving 18 bases between the germline ends. The germline gives CDR1 MNHNY, CDR2 SVGAGI (reference sequence). CDR3 length: 14 amino acids. Here the CDR3 DNA reads TGTGCCAGCGGGCGGGTCACGGTGGGGACTGAAGCTTTCTTT. Translation: CASGRVTVGTEAFF.